The 5 T cell receptor beta chains reported below all come from one sample, sequenced in a study of tumor-infiltrating lymphocytes in oesophageal squamous cell carcinoma (TCRdb year 2016). Receptor libraries were prepared by PCR. Sequencing was carried out with an Illumina HiSeq 2000. In TCRdb, the public reads were trimmed at Q25 with fastp and aligned with MiXCR, with productive beta chains retained. Rows with one shared CDR3 protein collapse into an entry with the most common genes and DNA. For this sample the table gives 20,000 or so distinct CDR3 sequences, of which approximately 39% were detected only once. The ten largest make up about 39% of the sample. Material: esophageal tumor tissue. The receptors come from a male donor with esophageal squamous cell carcinoma.

The chain carries TRBV7-2 and TRBJ2-5; D remains unclear. The last part of the DNA fits TRBJ2-4 better; the J call may be wrong. From germline, CDR1 is SGHTA and CDR2 FQGNSA. The CDR3 runs 15 residues. CDR3 protein: CASSLAAAAKNIQYF. In DNA, the CDR3 is TGTGCCAGCAGCTTAGCCGCAGCGGCCAAAAACATTCAGTACTTC.

This clonotype has a count of ten or more. This chain links TRBV7-3 with TRBJ2-7, with TRBD1 matching over 9 bases. V shed 1 base, J shed 5 bases, and the junction held 6 bases outside the gene matches. Germline V gene lookup returns CDR1 SGHTA and CDR2 FQGTGA. This CDR3 has 15 residues. CDR3 sequence reads: CASSLNWGQGNEQYF. The CDR3 DNA sequence: TGTGCCAGCAGCTTAAACTGGGGACAGGGAAACGAGCAGTACTTC.

This clonotype is medium-sized within its sample. The chain links TRBV7-9 to TRBJ2-2, with 11 nucleotides matching TRBD2. The CDR3 consists of 18 residues. Germline V gene data show CDR1 as SEHNR and CDR2 as FQNEAQ (reference sequence). The V gene end was trimmed by 4 bases and the J gene end by 10 bases; junction bases not matched to a gene: 17. CDR3 sequence: CASSSSPGLAAPREELFF. CDR3 in DNA: TGTGCCAGCAGCTCCTCTCCGGGACTAGCGGCTCCGCGGGAGGAGCTGTTTTTT.

With regard to this clonotype: The CDR3 end shows no conserved phenylalanine or tryptophan, and so a read error is likely. The DNA is left out, because the CDR3 cannot be placed on it with certainty; the CDR3 is given as TCRdb lists it. The V call is TRBV7-9, the J call TRBJ2-6; the D call in the table, TRBD1, was not verified against the DNA. The CDR3 totals 15 residues, both ends included. Germline V CDR1 and CDR2: SEHNR, FQNEAQ (reference sequence). The CDR3 spells CASSLAGGHEQYFGA.

V gene TRBV2 combines with J gene TRBJ2-4, with TRBD2 identical over 14 bases. The CDR3 has 19 residues. Germline CDR1 is SNHLY and CDR2 is FYNNEI. The junction had 10 bases not matched to a gene; V was cut back by 6 bases and J by 0 bases. The CDR3 nucleotides are TGTGCCAGCAGAAGAGAGGGACTAGCGGGAGTAATAGCCAAAAACATTCAGTACTTC. Amino acid sequence: CASRREGLAGVIAKNIQYF.